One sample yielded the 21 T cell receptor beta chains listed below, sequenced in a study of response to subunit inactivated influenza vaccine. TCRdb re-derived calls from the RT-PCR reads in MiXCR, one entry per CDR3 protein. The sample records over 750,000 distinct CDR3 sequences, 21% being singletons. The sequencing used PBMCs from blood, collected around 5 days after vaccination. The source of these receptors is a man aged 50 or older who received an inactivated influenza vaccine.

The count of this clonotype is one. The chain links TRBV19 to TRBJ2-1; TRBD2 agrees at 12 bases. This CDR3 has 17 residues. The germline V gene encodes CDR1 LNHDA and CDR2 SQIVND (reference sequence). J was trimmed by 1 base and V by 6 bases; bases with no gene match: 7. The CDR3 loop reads CASSWTSGVVSYNEQFF. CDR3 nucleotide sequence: TGTGCCAGTAGCTGGACTAGCGGGGTCGTTTCCTACAATGAGCAGTTCTTC. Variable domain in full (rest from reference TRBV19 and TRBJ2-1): DGGITQSPKYLFRKEGQNVTLSCEQNLNHDAMYWYRQDPGQGLRLIYYSQIVNDFQKGDIAEGYSVSREKKESFPLTVTSAQKNPTAFYLCASSWTSGVVSYNEQFFGPGTRLTVL.

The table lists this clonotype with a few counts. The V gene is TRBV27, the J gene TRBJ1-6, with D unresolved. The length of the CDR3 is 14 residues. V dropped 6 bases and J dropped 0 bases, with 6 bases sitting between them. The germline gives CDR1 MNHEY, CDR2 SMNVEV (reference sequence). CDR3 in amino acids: CASRTPSYNSPLHF. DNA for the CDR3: TGTGCCAGCAGGACACCCTCCTATAATTCACCCCTCCACTTT.

The CDR3, as DNA: TGTGCCAGCAGCTTAGCGTCCTATAATAATTCACCCCTCCACTTT. Its protein is CASSLASYNNSPLHF. The rearrangement uses TRBV7-2 and TRBJ1-6; D not resolved. The CDR3 length is 15 residues. The germline gives CDR1 SGHTA, CDR2 FQGNSA. Trimming removed 0 bases at V and 5 bases at J, with 8 bases between.

CDR3 nucleotide sequence: TGCGCCAGCAGCTTTAATACGGCGAACACTGAAGCTTTCTTT. It yields the protein CASSFNTANTEAFF. The chain is built from TRBV5-1 and TRBJ1-1; no clear D gene. The germline V gene has CDR1 SGHRS and CDR2 YFSETQ. This CDR3 is built from 14 residues. The germline V and J ends were trimmed by 2 bases and 1 base, with 9 bases remaining between them.

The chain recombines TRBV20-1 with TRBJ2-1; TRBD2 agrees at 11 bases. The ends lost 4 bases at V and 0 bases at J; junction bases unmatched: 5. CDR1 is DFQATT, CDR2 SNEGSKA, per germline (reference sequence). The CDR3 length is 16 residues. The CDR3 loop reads CSATGTSGRSYNEQFF. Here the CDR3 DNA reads TGCAGTGCTACCGGGACTAGCGGTCGCTCCTACAATGAGCAGTTCTTC.

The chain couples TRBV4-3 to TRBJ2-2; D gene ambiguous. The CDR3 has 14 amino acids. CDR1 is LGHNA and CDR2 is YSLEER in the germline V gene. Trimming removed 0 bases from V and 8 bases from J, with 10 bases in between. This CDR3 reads CASSQEPWAGELFF. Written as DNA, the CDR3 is TGCGCCAGCAGCCAAGAGCCCTGGGCTGGGGAGCTGTTTTTT.

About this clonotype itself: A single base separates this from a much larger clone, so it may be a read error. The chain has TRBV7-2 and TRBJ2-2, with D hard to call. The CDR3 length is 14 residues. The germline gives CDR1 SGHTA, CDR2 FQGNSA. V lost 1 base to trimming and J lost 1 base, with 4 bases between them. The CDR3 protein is CASSLDWNTGELFF. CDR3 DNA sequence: TGTGCCAGCAGCTTAGACTGGAACACCGGGGAGCTGTTTTTT.

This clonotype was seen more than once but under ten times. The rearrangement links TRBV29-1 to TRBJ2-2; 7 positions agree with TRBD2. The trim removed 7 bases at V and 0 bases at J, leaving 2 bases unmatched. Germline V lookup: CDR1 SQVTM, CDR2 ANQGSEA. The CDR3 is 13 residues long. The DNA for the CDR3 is TGCAGCGAGCGGGACTCGAACACCGGGGAGCTGTTTTTT. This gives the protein CSERDSNTGELFF.

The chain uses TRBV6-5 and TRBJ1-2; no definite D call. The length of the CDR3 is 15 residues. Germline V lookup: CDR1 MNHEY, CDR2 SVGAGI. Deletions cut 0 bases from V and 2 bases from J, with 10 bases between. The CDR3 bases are TGTGCCAGCAGTTACTCGACCTCGTTCAACTATGGCTACACCTTC. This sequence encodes CASSYSTSFNYGYTF.

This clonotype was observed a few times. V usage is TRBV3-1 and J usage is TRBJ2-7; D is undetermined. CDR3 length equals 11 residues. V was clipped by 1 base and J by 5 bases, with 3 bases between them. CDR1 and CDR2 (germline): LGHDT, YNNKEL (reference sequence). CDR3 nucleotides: TGTGCCAGCAGCCAAGTTAACGAGCAGTACTTC. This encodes CASSQVNEQYF.

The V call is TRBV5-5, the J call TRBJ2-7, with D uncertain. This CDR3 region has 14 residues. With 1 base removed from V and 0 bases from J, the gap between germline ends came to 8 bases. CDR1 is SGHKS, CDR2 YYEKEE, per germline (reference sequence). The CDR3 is CASSLLDPSYEQYF. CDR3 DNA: TGTGCCAGCAGCTTGTTGGACCCCTCCTACGAGCAGTACTTC.

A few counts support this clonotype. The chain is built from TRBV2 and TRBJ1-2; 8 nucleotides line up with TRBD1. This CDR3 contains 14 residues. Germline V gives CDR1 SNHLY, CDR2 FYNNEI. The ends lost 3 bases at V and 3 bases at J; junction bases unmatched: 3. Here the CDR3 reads CASSDQGADYGYTF. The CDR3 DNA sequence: TGTGCCAGCAGTGATCAGGGGGCTGACTATGGCTACACCTTC.

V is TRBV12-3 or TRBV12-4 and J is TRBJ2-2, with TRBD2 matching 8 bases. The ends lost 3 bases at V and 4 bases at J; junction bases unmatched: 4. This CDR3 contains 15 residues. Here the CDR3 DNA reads TGTGCCAGCAGTTTGAGCGGGAGCTCCACCGGGGAGCTGTTTTTT. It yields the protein CASSLSGSSTGELFF.

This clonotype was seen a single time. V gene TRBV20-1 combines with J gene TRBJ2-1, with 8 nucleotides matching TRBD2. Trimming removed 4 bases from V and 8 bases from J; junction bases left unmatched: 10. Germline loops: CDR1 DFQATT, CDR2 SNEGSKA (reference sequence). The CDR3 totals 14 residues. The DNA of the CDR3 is TGCAGTGCTACTTCGGGGGGGCCTTTAGATGAGCAGTTCTTC. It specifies CSATSGGPLDEQFF.

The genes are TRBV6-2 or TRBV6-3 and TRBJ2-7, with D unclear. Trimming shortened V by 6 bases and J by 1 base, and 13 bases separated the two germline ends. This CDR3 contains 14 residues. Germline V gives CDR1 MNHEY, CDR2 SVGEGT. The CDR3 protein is CASRRSGISYEQYF. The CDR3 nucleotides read TGTGCCAGCAGACGATCTGGCATTTCCTACGAGCAGTACTTC.

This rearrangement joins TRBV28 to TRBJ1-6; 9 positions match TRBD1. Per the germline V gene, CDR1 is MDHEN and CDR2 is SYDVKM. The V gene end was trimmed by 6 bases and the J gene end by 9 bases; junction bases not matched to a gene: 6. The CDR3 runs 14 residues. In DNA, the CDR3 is TGTGCCAGCAGCTCGGGACAGGGAATTTCACCCCTCCACTTT. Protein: CASSSGQGISPLHF.

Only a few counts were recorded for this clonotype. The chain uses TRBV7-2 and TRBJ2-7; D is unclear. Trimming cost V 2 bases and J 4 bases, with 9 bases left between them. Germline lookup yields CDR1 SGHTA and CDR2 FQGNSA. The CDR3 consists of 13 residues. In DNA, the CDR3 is TGTGCCAGCAGCTTAAAATCTGGGTACGAGCAGTACTTC. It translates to CASSLKSGYEQYF.

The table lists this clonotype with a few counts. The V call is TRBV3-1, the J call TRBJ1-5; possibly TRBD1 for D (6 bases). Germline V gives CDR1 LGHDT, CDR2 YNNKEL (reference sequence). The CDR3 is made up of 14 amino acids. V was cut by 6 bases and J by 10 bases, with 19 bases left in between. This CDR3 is CASSYRGGISPQHF. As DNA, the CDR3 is TGTGCCAGCAGTTATAGAGGGGGTATCAGCCCCCAGCATTTT.

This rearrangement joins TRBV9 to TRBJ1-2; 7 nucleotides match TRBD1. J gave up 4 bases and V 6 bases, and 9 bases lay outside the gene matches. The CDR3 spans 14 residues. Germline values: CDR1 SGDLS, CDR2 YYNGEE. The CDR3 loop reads CASTLGQGGYGYTF. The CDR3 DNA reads TGTGCCAGCACCTTAGGCCAGGGGGGCTATGGCTACACCTTC.

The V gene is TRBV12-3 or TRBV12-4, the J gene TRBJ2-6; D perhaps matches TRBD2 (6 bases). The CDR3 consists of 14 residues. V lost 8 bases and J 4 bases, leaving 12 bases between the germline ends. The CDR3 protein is CASSSAGGANVLTF. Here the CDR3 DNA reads TGTGCCAGCTCCTCTGCGGGGGGGGCCAACGTCCTGACTTTC.

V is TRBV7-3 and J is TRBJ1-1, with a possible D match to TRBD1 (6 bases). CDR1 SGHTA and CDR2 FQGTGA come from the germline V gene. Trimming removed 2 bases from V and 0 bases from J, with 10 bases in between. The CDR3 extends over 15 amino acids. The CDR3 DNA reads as TGTGCCAGCAGCTTAGGGGGACACATGAACACTGAAGCTTTCTTT. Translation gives CASSLGGHMNTEAFF.